The subject of this entry is one TCR beta chain. This sample was included in a study of radiotherapy plus CTLA-4 blockade in lung cancer. The CDR3 covers 17 residues. J gave up 8 bases and V 0 bases, and 10 bases lay outside the gene matches. CDR1 is LGHNA and CDR2 is YSLEER in the germline V gene. Assay: immunoSEQ multiplex PCR; the TCRdb copy retains only in-frame clones and omits some. The sample has some 71,000 clones, 76% seen once. The sequence derives from a human donor with non-small cell lung cancer whose response to radiotherapy plus ipilimumab could not be evaluated. Some clones in this sample may be carry-over from other donors' samples. J is TRBJ1-2 and V is TRBV4-3; 12 positions match TRBD1. This material consisted of peripheral blood, taken from a patient treated with radiotherapy plus ipilimumab. DNA for the CDR3: TGCGCCAGCAGCCAAGATGGTCCGGGACAGGGGGCTCGGGGCTACACCTTC. Encoded protein: CASSQDGPGQGARGYTF.